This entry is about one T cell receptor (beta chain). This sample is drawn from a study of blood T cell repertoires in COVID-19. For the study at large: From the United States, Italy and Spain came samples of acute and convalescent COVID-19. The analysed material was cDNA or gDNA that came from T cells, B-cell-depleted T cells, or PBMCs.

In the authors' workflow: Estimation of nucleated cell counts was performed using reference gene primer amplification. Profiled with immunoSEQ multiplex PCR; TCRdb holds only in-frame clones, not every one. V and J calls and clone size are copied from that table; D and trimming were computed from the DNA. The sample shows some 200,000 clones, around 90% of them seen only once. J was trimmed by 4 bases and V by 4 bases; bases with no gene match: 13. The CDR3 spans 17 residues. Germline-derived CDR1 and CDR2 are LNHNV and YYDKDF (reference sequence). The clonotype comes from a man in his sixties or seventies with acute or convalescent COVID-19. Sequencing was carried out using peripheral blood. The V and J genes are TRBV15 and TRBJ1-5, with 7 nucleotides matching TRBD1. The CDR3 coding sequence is TGTGCCACCAGCAAACGTACTACCGGGACAGTTAATCAGCCCCAGCATTTT. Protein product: CATSKRTTGTVNQPQHF.